This T cell receptor beta chain is drawn from a study of memory CD4+ T cells and cytomegalovirus serostatus. The sort gate was single viable CD3+CD4+CD8-CD45RO+ cells for memory CD4+ T cells. Donors' CMV status reflects serum IgG against pp150, pp28, p38, p52. After thawing, CD4+ T cells were positively selected. As for this clone: Its antigen is unknown.

Study-wide results and limits: The CMV-associated TCR signature appears largely within the CD4+ memory repertoire. Of around 160 reported CMV TCRbeta sequences, around 63 were found in memory CD4+ repertoires.

Libraries were prepared by immunoSEQ multiplex PCR; TCRdb keeps only in-frame clonotypes and omits some of them. The table shows about 64,000 clones, with 77% occurring only once. This TCR came from an adult in good health and CMV-seronegative. Sequencing was carried out using memory CD4+ T cells from blood.

This chain's CDR3 is CASRTGTGDLGEQFF. Here the CDR3 DNA reads TGTGCCAGCAGGACCGGGACAGGGGATCTAGGGGAGCAGTTCTTC. The J gene is TRBJ2-1, the V gene TRBV28; 10 positions agree with TRBD1. The J segment lost 10 bases and the V segment lost 6 bases, leaving 12 bases of the junction unmatched. This CDR3 has 15 residues. Germline CDR1 MDHEN, CDR2 SYDVKM.